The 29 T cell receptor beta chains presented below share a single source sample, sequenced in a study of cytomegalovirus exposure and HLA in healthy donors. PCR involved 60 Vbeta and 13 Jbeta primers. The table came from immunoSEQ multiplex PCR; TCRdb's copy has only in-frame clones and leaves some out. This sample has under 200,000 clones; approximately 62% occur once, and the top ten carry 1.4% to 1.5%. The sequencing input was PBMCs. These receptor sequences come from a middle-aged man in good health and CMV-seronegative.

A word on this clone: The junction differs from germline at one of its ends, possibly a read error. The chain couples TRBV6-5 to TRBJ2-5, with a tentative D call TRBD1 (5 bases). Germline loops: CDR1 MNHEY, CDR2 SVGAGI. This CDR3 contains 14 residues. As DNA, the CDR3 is TGTGCCAGCAGTAGGAGACAGACCCAAGAGGCCCAGTACTTC. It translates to CASSRRQTQEAQYF.

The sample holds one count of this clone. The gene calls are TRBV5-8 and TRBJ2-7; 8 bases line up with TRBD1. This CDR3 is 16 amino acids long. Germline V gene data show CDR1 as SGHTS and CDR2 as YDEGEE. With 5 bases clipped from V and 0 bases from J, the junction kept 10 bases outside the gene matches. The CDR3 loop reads CASRGQGALPSYEQYF. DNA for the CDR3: TGTGCCAGCAGGGGTCAGGGGGCCCTGCCCTCCTACGAGCAGTACTTC. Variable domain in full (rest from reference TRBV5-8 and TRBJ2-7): EAGVTQSPTHLIKTRGQQATLRCSPISGHTSVYWYQQALGLGLQFLLWYDEGEERNRGNFPPRFSGRQFPNYSSELNVNALELEDSALYLCASRGQGALPSYEQYFGPGTRLTVT.

DNA of the CDR3: TGCAGCGTTGAAGGGGGGGGGATTAGCTCCTACAATGAGCAGTTCTTC. It translates to CSVEGGGISSYNEQFF. The rearrangement joins TRBV29-1 to TRBJ2-1; TRBD2 aligns across 7 bases. V was clipped by 1 base and J by 0 bases; unmatched bases: 6. The CDR3 totals 16 residues. Looked up from germline, CDR1 is SQVTM and CDR2 is ANQGSEA.

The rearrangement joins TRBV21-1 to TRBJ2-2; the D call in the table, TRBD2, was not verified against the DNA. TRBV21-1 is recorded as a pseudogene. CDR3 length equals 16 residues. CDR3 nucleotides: TGTGCCAGCATCCCTTTAGAGAGAGGTTTTACCGGGGAGCTGTTTTTT. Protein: CASIPLERGFTGELFF.

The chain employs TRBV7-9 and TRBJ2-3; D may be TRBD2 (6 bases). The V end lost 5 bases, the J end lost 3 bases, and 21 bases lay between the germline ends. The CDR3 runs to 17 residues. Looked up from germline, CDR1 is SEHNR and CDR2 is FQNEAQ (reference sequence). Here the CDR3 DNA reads TGTGCCAGCAGCCTCCCTCGACGGGGGATAAGGACAGATACGCAGTATTTT. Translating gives CASSLPRRGIRTDTQYF.

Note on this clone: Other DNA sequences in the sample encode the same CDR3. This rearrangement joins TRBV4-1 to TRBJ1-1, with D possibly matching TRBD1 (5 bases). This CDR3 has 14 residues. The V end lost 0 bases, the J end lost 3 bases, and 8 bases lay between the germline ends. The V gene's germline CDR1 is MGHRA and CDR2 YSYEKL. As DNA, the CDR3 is TGCGCCAGCAGCCAAGAACCCAGGGACACTGAAGCTTTCTTT. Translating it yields CASSQEPRDTEAFF.

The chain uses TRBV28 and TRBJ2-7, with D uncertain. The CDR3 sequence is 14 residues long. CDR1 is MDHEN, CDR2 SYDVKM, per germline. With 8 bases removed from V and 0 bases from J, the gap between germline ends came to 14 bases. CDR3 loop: CASSVGKSSYEQYF. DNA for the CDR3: TGTGCCAGCTCTGTTGGCAAAAGCTCCTACGAGCAGTACTTC.

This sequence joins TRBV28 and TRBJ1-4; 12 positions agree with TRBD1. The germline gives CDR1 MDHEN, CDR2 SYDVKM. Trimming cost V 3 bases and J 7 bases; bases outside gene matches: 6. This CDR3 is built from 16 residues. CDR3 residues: CASSFSGQGAGEKLFF. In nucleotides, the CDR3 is TGTGCCAGCAGTTTCTCGGGACAGGGGGCAGGTGAAAAACTGTTTTTT.

The CDR3 DNA is TGTGCCAGCAGCCCCCAGGGGGCGTTCACCGGGGAGCTGTTTTTT. It codes for CASSPQGAFTGELFF. This chain joins TRBV6-1 and TRBJ2-2; the match to TRBD1 covers 8 bases. The CDR3 is 15 amino acids. The germline gives CDR1 MNHNS, CDR2 SASEGT. The junction had 7 bases not matched to a gene; V was cut back by 6 bases and J by 4 bases.

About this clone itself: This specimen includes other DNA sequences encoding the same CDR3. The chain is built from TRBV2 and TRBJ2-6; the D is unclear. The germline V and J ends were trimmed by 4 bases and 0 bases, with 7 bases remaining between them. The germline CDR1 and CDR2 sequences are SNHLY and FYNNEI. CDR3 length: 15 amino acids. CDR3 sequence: CASSGPGSGANVLTF. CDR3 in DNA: TGTGCCAGCAGTGGCCCAGGCTCTGGGGCCAACGTCCTGACTTTC.

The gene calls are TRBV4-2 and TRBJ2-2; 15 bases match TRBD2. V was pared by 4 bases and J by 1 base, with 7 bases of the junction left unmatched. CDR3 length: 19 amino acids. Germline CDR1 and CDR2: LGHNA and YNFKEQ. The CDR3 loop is CASSLKGTSGGQNTGELFF. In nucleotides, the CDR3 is TGTGCCAGCAGCCTTAAAGGGACTAGCGGGGGGCAGAACACCGGGGAGCTGTTTTTT.

CDR3 loop: CASSSTGGTYNEQFF. CDR3 nucleotides: TGTGCCAGCAGTTCAACAGGGGGTACTTACAATGAGCAGTTCTTC. The rearrangement uses TRBV28 and TRBJ2-1; the match to TRBD1 covers 8 bases. J lost 4 bases, V lost 4 bases, and 6 bases had no gene match. CDR1 and CDR2 from the germline V gene are MDHEN and SYDVKM. The CDR3 sequence is 15 residues long.

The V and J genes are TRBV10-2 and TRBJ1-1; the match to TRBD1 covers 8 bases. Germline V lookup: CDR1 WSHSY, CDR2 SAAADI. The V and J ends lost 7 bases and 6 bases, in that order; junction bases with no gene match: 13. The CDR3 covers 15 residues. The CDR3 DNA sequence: TGCGCCAGCACCCGGACAGGGCCTACACTTCCTGAAGCTTTCTTT. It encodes CASTRTGPTLPEAFF.

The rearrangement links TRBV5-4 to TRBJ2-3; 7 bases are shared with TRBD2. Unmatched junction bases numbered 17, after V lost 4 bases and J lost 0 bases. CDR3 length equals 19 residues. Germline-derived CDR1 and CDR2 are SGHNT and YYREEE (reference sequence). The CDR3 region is CASSLGGRGVYPSTDTQYF. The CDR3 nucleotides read TGTGCCAGCAGCCTGGGGGGTCGGGGGGTATACCCTAGCACAGATACGCAGTATTTT.

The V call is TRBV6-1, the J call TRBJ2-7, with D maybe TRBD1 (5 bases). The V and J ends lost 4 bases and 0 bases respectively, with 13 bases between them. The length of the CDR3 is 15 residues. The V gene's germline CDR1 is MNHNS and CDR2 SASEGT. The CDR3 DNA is TGTGCCAGCAGTGTACAGGCGTCGTTCTCCTACGAGCAGTACTTC. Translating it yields CASSVQASFSYEQYF.

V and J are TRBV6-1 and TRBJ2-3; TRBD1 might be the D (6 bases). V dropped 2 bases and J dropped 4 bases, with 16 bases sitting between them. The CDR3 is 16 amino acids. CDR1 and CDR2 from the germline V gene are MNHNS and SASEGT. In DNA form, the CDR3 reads TGTGCCAGCAGTGAACTGGGCAGGGGAAATTCAGATACGCAGTATTTT. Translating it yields CASSELGRGNSDTQYF.

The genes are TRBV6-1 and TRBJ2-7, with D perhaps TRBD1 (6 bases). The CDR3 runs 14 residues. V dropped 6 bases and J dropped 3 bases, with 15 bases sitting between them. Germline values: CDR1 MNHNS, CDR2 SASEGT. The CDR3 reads CASRRDTGHYEQYF. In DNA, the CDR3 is TGTGCCAGCAGACGGGACACTGGGCACTACGAGCAGTACTTC.

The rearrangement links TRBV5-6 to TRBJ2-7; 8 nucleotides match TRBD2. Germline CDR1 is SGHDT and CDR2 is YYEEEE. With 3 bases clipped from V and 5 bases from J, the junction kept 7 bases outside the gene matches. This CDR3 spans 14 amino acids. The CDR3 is CASSSIGGANEQYF. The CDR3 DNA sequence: TGTGCCAGCAGCTCCATCGGGGGGGCAAACGAGCAGTACTTC.

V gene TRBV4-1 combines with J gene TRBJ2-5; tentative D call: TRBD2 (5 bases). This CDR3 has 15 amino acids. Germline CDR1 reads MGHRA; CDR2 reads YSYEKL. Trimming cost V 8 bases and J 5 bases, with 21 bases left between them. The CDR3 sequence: CASDPGLKEVETQYF. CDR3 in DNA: TGCGCCAGCGATCCGGGGTTGAAAGAGGTGGAGACCCAGTACTTC.

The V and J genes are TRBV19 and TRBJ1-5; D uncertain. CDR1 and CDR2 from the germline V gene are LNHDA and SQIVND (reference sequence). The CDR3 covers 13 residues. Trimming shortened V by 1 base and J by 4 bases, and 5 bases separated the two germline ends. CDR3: CASSIADNQPQHF. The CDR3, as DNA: TGTGCCAGTAGTATAGCAGATAATCAGCCCCAGCATTTT.

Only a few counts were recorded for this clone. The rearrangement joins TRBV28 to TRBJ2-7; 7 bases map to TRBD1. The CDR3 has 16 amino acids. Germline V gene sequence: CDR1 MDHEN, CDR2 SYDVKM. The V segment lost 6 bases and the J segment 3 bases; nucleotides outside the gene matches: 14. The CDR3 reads CASRPSEGAIHYEQYF. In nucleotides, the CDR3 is TGTGCCAGCAGACCCTCAGAGGGGGCCATTCACTACGAGCAGTACTTC.

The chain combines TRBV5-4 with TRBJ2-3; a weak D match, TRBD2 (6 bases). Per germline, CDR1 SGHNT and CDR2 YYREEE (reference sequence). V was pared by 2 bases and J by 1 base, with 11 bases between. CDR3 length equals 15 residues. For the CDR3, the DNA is TGTGCCAGCAGCTTTGGGCCGGGGGGCACAGATACGCAGTATTTT. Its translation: CASSFGPGGTDTQYF.

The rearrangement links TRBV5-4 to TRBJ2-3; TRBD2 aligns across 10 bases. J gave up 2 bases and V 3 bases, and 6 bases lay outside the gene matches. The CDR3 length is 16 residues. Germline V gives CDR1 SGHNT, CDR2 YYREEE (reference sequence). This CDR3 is CASSYIAGGVTDTQYF. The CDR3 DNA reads TGTGCCAGCAGCTACATAGCGGGGGGCGTCACAGATACGCAGTATTTT.

Written as DNA, the CDR3 is TGTGCCAGCAGTGAAGCTTGGAGGGGTGGGTCACCCCTCCACTTT. Protein sequence: CASSEAWRGGSPLHF. The V call is TRBV6-1, the J call TRBJ1-6; TRBD1 is a possible D gene (5 bases). The CDR3 consists of 15 residues. V lost 0 bases, J lost 10 bases, and 13 bases lay in between. Germline CDR1 reads MNHNS; CDR2 reads SASEGT.

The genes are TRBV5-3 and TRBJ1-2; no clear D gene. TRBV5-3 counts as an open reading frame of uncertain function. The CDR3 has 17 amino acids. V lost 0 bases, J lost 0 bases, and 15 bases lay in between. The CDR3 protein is CARSLASRAGSNYGYTF. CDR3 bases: TGTGCCAGAAGCTTGGCCTCAAGGGCGGGTTCTAACTATGGCTACACCTTC.

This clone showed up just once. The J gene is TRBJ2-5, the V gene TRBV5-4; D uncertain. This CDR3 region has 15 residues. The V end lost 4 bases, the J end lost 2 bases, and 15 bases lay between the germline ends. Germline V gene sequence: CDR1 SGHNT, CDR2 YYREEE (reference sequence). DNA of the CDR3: TGTGCCAGCAGCGGTCTAGATACTCCTCAAGAGACCCAGTACTTC. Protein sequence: CASSGLDTPQETQYF.

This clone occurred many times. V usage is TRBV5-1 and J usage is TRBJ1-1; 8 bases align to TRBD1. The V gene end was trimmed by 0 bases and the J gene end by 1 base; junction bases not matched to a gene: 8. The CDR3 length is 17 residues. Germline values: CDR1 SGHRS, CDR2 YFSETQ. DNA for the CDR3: TGCGCCAGCAGCTTGGTAGGACAGGGAGGCCGGAACACTGAAGCTTTCTTT. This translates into CASSLVGQGGRNTEAFF.

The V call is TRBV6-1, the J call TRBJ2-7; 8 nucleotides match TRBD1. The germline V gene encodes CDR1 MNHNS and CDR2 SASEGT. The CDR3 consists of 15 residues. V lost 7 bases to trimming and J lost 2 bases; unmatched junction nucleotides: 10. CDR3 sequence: CASMRPTGAPYEQYF. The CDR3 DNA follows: TGTGCCAGCATGCGGCCGACAGGGGCCCCCTACGAGCAGTACTTC.

This CDR3 reads CASSSSTGGVTEAFF. The CDR3 DNA reads as TGCGCCAGCAGCTCTTCTACAGGGGGTGTGACTGAAGCTTTCTTT. The chain is built from TRBV5-1 and TRBJ1-1, with 8 positions matching TRBD1. The V gene end was trimmed by 3 bases and the J gene end by 5 bases; junction bases not matched to a gene: 9. Germline V gene sequence: CDR1 SGHRS, CDR2 YFSETQ. The CDR3 has 15 residues.